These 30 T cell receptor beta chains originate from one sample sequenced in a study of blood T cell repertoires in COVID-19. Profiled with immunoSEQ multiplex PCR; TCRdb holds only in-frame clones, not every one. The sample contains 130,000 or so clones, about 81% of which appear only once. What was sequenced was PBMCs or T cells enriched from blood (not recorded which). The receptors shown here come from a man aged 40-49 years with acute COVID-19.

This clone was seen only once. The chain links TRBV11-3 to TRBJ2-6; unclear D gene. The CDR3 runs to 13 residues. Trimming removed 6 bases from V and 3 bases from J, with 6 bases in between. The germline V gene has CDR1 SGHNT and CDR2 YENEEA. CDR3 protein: CASSDSGANVLTF. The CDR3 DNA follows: TGTGCCAGCAGTGATAGTGGGGCCAACGTCCTGACTTTC.

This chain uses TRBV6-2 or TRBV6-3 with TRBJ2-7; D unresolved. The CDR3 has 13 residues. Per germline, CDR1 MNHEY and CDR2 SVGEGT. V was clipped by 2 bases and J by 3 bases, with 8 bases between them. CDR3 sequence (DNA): TGTGCCAGCAGTTACCCAGGTGGCTACGAGCAGTACTTC. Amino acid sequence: CASSYPGGYEQYF.

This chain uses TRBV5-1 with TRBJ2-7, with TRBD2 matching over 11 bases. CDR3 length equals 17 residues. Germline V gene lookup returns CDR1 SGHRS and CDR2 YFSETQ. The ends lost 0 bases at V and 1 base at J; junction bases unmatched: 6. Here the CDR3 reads CASSLGPSGGLSYEQYF. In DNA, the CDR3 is TGCGCCAGCAGCTTGGGGCCTAGCGGGGGGCTTTCCTACGAGCAGTACTTC.

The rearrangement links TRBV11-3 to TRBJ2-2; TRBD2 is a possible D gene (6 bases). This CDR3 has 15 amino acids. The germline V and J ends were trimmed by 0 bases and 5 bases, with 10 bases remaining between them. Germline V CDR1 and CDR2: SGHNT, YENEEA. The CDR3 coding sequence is TGTGCCAGCAGCTTAGATGGAGGGCGAACCGGGGAGCTGTTTTTT. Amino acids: CASSLDGGRTGELFF. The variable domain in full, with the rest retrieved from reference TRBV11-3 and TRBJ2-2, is EAGVVQSPRYKIIEKKQPVAFWCNPISGHNTLYWYLQNLGQGPELLIRYENEEAVDDSQLPKDRFSAERLKGVDSTLKIQPAELGDSAVYLCASSLDGGRTGELFFGEGSRLTVL.

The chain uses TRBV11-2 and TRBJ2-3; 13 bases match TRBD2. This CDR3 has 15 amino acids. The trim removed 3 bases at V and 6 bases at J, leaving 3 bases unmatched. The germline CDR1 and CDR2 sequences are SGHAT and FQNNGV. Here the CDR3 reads CASSFSTSGGDTQYF. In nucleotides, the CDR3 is TGTGCCAGCAGCTTCTCGACTAGCGGGGGGGATACGCAGTATTTT.

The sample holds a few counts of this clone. The CDR3: CASGPETGTYEQYF. CDR3 nucleotides: TGTGCTAGTGGCCCCGAGACGGGGACCTACGAGCAGTACTTC. V is TRBV12-5 and J is TRBJ2-7; D might be TRBD2 (5 bases). The germline V gene has CDR1 LGHNT and CDR2 FRNRAP. The CDR3 covers 14 residues. The V end lost 6 bases, the J end lost 2 bases, and 14 bases lay between the germline ends.

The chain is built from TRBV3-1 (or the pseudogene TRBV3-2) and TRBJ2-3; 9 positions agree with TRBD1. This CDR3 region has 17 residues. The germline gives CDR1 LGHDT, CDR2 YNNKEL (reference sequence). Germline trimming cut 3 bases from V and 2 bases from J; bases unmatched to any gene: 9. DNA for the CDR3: TGTGCCAGCAGCCAGGCGGGACAGGGATCGCCCACAGATACGCAGTATTTT. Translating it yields CASSQAGQGSPTDTQYF.

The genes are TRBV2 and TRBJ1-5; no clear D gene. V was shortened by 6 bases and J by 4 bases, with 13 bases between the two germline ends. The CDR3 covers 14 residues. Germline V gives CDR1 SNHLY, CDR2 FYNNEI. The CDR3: CASSLGLQNQPQHF. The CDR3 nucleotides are TGTGCCAGCAGCCTTGGGCTCCAAAATCAGCCCCAGCATTTT.

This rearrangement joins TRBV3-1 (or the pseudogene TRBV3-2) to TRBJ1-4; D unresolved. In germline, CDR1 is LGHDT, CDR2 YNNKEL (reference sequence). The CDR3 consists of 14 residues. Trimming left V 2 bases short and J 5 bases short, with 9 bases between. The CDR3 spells CASSQRTDNEKLFF. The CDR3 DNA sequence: TGTGCCAGCAGCCAACGAACAGACAATGAAAAACTGTTTTTT.

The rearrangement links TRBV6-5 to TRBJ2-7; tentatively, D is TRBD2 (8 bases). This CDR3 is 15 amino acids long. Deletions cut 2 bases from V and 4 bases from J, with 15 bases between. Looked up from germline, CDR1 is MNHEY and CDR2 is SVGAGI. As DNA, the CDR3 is TGTGCCAGCAGTTACCGGGAGGGGGCAGATTACGAGCAGTACTTC. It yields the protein CASSYREGADYEQYF.

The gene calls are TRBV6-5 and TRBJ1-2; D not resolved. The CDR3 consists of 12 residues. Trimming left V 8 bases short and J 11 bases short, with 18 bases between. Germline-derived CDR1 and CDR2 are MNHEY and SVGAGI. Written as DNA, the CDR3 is TGTGCCAGCTGGTGGACTAACGCTGGGTACACCTTC. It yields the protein CASWWTNAGYTF.

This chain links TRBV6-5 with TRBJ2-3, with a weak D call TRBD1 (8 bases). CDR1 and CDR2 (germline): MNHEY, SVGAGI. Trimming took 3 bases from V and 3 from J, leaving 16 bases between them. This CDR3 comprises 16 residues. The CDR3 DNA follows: TGTGCCAGCAGTTATCACACACAGGGGGGGACAGATACGCAGTATTTT. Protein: CASSYHTQGGTDTQYF.

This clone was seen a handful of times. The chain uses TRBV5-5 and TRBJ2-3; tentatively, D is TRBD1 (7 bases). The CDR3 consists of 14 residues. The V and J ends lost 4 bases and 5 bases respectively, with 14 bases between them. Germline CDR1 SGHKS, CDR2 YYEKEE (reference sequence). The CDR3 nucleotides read TGTGCCAGCAGCCTCCGACAGGGAGGAGATACGCAGTATTTT. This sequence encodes CASSLRQGGDTQYF.

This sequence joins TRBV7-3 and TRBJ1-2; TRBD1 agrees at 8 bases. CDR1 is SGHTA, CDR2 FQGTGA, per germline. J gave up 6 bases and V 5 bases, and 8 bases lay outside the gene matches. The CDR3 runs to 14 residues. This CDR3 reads CASSPSDRDDGYTF. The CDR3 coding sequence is TGTGCCAGCAGCCCTTCGGACAGGGATGATGGCTACACCTTC.

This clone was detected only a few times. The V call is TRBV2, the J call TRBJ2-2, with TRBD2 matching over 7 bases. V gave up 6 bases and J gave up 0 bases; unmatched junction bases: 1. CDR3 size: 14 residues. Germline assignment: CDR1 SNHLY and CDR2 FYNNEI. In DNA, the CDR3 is TGTGCCAGCAGAGGGACTACGAACACCGGGGAGCTGTTTTTT. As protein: CASRGTTNTGELFF.

Here the CDR3 reads CATSDSGSPRQFF. The CDR3 DNA sequence: TGTGCCACCAGTGATTCCGGGTCTCCCAGGCAGTTCTTC. The chain employs TRBV24-1 and TRBJ2-1; D call uncertain. The V end lost 2 bases, the J end lost 12 bases, and 13 bases lay between the germline ends. This CDR3 region has 13 residues. Germline V lookup: CDR1 KGHDR, CDR2 SFDVKD.

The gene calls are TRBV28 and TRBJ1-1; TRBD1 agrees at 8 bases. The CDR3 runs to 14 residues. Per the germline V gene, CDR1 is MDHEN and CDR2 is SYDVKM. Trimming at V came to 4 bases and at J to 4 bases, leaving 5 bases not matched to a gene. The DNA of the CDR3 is TGTGCCAGCAGTTCGGACAGGGAAGGCACTGAAGCTTTCTTT. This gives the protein CASSSDREGTEAFF.

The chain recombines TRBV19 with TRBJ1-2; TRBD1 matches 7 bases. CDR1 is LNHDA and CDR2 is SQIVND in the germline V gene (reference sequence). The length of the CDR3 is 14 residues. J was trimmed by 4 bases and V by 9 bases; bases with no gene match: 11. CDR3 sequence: CASLTGDSSYGYTF. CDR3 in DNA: TGTGCCAGCCTGACGGGGGACAGTAGCTATGGCTACACCTTC.

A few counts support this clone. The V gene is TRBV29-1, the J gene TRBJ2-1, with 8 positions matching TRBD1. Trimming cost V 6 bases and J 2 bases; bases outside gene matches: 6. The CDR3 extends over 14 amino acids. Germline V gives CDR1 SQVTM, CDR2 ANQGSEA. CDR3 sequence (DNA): TGCAGCGTCCTCCGGGACAGGACCTACAATGAGCAGTTCTTC. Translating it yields CSVLRDRTYNEQFF.

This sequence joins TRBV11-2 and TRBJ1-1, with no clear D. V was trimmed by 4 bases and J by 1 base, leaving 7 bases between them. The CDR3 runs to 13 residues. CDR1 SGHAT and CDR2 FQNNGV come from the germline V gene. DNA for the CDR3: TGTGCCAGCAGCTCGGACTCGAACACTGAAGCTTTCTTT. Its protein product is CASSSDSNTEAFF.

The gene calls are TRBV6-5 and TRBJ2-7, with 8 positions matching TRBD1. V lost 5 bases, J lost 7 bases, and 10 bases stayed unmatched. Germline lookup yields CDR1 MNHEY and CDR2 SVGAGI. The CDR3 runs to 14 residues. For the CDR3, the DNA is TGTGCCAGCAGTCTTACCCAGGGGGCCGAGGAGCAGTACTTC. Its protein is CASSLTQGAEEQYF.

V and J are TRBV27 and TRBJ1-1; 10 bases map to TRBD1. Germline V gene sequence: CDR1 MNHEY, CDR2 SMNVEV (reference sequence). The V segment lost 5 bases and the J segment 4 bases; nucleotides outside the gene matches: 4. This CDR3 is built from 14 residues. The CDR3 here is CASSPDRGPTEAFF. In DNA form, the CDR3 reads TGTGCCAGCAGTCCCGACAGGGGGCCCACTGAAGCTTTCTTT.

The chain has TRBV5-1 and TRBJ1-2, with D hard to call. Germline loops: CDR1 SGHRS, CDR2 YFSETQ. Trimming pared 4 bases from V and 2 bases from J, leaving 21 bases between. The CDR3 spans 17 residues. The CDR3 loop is CASSTDPGRESNYGYTF. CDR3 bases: TGCGCCAGCAGCACCGATCCCGGGAGGGAATCGAACTATGGCTACACCTTC.

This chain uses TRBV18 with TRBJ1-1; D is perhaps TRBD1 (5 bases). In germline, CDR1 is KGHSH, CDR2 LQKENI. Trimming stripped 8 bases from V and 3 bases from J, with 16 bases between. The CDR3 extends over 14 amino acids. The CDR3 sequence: CASRPGFQDTEAFF. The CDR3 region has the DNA TGTGCCAGCCGGCCAGGGTTTCAGGACACTGAAGCTTTCTTT. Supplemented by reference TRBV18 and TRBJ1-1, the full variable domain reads NAGVMQNPRHLVRRRGQEARLRCSPMKGHSHVYWYRQLPEEGLKFMVYLQKENIIDESGMPKERFSAEFPKEGPSILRIQQVVRGDSAAYFCASRPGFQDTEAFFGQGTRLTVV.

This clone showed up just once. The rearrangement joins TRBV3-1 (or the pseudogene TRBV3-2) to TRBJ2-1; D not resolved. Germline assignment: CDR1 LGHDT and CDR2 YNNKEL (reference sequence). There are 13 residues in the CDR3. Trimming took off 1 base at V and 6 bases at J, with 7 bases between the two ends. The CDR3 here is CASSQGPTNEQFF. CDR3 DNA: TGTGCCAGCAGCCAAGGCCCTACCAATGAGCAGTTCTTC.

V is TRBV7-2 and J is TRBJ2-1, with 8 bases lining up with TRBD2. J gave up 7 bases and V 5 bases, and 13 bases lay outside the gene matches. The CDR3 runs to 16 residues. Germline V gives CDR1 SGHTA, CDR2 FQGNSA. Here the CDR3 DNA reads TGTGCCAGCAGCCCGAGGGGGGCGGGGGGTTTAAATGAGCAGTTCTTC. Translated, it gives CASSPRGAGGLNEQFF.

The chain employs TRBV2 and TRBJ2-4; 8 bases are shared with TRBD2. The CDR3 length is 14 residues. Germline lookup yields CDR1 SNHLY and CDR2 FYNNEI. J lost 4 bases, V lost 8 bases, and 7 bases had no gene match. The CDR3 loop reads CASDDGTSKNIQYF. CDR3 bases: TGTGCCAGCGACGATGGGACTAGTAAAAACATTCAGTACTTC.

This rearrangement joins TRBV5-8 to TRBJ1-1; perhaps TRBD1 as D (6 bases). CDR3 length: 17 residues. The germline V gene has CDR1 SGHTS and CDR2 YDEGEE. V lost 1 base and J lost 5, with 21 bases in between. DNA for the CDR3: TGTGCCAGCAGCTTGAGGTGGGTGGCAGGGGCGAGAACTGAAGCTTTCTTT. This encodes CASSLRWVAGARTEAFF.

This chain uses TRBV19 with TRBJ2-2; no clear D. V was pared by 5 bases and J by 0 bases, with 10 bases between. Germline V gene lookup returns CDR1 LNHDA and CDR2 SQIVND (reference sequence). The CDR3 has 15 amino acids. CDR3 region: CASSHTPANTGELFF. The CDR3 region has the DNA TGTGCCAGTAGTCATACCCCGGCGAACACCGGGGAGCTGTTTTTT.

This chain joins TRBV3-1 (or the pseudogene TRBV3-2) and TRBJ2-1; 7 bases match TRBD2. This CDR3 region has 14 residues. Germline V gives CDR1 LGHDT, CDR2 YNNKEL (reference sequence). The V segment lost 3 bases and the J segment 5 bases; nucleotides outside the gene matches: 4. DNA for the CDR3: TGTGCCAGCAGCCATACGGCGGGAGACAATGAGCAGTTCTTC. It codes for CASSHTAGDNEQFF.